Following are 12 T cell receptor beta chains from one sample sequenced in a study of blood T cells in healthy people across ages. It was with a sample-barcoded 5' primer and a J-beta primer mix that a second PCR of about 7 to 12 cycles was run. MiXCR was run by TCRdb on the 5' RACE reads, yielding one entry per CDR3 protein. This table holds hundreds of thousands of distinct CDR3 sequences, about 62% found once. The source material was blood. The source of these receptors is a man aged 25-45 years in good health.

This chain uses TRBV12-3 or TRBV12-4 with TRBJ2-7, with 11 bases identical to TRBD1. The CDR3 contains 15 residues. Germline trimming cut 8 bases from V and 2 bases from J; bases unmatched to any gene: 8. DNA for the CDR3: TGTGCCAGCTCAAGGACAGGGGGCGCCCCCTACGAGCAGTACTTC. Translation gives CASSRTGGAPYEQYF.

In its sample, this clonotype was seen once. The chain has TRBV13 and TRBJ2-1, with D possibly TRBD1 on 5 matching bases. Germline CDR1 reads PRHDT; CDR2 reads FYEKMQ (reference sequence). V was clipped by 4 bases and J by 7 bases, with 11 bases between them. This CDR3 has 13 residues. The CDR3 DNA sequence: TGTGCCAGCAGCTCCGACAGCAATAATGAGCAGTTCTTC. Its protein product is CASSSDSNNEQFF.

CDR3 residues: CSARDTDGSETQYF. CDR3 in DNA: TGCAGTGCTAGAGATACTGACGGGTCAGAGACCCAGTACTTC. The chain joins TRBV20-1 to TRBJ2-5; D gene unclear. Trimming stripped 0 bases from V and 4 bases from J, with 12 bases between. This CDR3 has 14 amino acids. CDR1 and CDR2 (germline): DFQATT, SNEGSKA (reference sequence).

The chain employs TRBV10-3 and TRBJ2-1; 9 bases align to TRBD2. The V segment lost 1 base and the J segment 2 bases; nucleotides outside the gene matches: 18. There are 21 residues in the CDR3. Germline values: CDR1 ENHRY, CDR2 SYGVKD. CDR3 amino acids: CAISEWRREREAALPYNEQFF. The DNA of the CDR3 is TGTGCCATCAGTGAGTGGAGGAGGGAGCGGGAGGCAGCGCTCCCCTACAATGAGCAGTTCTTC.

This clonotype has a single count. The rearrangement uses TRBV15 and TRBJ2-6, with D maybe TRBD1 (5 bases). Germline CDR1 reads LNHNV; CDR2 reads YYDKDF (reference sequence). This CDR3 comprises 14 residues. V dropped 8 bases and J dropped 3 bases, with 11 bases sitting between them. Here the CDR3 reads CATLRDYGANVLTF. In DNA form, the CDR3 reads TGTGCCACCCTCAGGGATTATGGGGCCAACGTCCTGACTTTC. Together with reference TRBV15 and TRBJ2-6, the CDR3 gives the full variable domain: DAMVIQNPRYQVTQFGKPVTLSCSQTLNHNVMYWYQQKSSQAPKLLFHYYDKDFNNEADTPDNFQSRRPNTSFCFLDIRSPGLGDTAMYLCATLRDYGANVLTFGAGSRLTVL.

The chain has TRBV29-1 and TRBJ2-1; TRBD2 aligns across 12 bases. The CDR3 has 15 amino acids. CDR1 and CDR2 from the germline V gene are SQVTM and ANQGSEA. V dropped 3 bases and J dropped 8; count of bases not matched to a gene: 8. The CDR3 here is CSVDPSGRAADEQFF. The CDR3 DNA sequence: TGCAGCGTTGACCCTAGCGGGAGGGCCGCGGATGAGCAGTTCTTC.

CDR3 amino acids: CASSVQAGGPYEQYF. The CDR3, as DNA: TGTGCCAGCAGTGTCCAAGCGGGAGGTCCCTACGAGCAGTACTTC. The chain has TRBV7-9 and TRBJ2-7; 9 positions agree with TRBD2. Germline lookup yields CDR1 SEHNR and CDR2 FQNEAQ (reference sequence). The CDR3 is 15 amino acids. The V gene end was trimmed by 6 bases and the J gene end by 2 bases; junction bases not matched to a gene: 8.

The CDR3: CASSLWPGGNEQFF. The CDR3 DNA reads TGTGCCAGCAGCTTATGGCCAGGGGGCAATGAGCAGTTCTTC. The rearrangement uses TRBV11-2 and TRBJ2-1; 7 nucleotides line up with TRBD1. V dropped 2 bases and J dropped 6; count of bases not matched to a gene: 4. CDR1 and CDR2 (germline): SGHAT, FQNNGV. This CDR3 has 14 amino acids.

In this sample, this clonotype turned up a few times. This CDR3 is CSARGLNSYEQYF. As DNA, the CDR3 is TGCAGTGCTAGAGGGCTGAACTCCTACGAGCAGTACTTC. The J gene is TRBJ2-7, the V gene TRBV20-1; D is unclear. V dropped 1 base and J dropped 0 bases, with 7 bases sitting between them. The CDR3 loop spans 13 amino acids. Germline V gene lookup returns CDR1 DFQATT and CDR2 SNEGSKA (reference sequence).

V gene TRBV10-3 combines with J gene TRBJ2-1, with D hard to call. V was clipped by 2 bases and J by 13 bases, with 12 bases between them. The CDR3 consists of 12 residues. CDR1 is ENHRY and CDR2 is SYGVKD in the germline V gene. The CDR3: CAISEPERYQFF. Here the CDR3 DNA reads TGTGCCATCAGTGAGCCGGAGAGGTACCAGTTCTTC.

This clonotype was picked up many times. DNA for the CDR3: TGTGCCAGCAGTGACGCAGTAGGAGAGACCCAGTACTTC. Protein: CASSDAVGETQYF. This sequence joins TRBV6-4 and TRBJ2-5; D not certain. The CDR3 covers 13 residues. Germline V CDR1 and CDR2: MRHNA, SNTAGT. V was pared by 2 bases and J by 4 bases, with 8 bases between.

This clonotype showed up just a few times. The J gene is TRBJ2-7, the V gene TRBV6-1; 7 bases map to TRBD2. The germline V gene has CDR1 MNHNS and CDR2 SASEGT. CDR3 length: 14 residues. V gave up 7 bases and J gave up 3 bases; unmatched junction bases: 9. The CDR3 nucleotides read TGTGCCAGCACTACGGGGGGTGGCAGCTACGAGCAGTACTTC. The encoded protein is CASTTGGGSYEQYF.